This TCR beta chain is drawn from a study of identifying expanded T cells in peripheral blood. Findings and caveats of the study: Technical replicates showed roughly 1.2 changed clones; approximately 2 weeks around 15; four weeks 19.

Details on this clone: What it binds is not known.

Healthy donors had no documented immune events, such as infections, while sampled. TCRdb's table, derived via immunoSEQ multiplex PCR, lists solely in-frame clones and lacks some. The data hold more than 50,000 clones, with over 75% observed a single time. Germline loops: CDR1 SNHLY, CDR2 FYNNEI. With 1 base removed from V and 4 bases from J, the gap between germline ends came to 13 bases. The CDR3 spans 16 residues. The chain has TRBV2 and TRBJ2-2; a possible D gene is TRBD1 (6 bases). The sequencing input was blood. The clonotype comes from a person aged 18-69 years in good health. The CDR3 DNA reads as TGTGCCAGCAGTGAAGGGGGGCTACGGGGCACCGGGGAGCTGTTTTTT. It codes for CASSEGGLRGTGELFF.